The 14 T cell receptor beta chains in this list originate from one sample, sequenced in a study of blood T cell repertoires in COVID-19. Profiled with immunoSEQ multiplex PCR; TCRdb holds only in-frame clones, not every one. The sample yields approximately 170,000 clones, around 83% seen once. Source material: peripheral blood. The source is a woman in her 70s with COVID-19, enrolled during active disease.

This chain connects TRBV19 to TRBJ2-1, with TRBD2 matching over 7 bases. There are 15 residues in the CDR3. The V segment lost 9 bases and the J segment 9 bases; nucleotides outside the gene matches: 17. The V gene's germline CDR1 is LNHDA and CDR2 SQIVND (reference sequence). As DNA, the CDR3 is TGTGCCAGCAAAGAAGGAGGGAGGGCGGTGGGTGAGCAGTTCTTC. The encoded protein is CASKEGGRAVGEQFF.

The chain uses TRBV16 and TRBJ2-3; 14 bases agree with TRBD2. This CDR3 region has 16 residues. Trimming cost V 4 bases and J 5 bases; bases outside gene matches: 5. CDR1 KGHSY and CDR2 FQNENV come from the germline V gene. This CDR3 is CASSLGTSGRGDTQYF. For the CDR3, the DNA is TGTGCCAGCAGCCTTGGGACTAGCGGGAGAGGAGATACGCAGTATTTT.

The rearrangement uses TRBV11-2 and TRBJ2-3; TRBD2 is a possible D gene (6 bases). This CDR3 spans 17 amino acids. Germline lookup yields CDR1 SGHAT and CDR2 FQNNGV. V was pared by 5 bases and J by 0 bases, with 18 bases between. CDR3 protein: CASSPQWGLASTDTQYF. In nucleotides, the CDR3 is TGTGCCAGCAGCCCCCAGTGGGGACTCGCTAGCACAGATACGCAGTATTTT. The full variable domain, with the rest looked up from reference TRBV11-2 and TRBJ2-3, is EAGVAQSPRYKIIEKRQSVAFWCNPISGHATLYWYQQILGQGPKLLIQFQNNGVVDDSQLPKDRFSAERLKGVDSTLKIQPAKLEDSAVYLCASSPQWGLASTDTQYFGPGTRLTVL.

CDR3 sequence reads: CSVPTGSSTDTQYF. The CDR3 coding sequence is TGCAGCGTCCCGACAGGGTCTAGCACAGATACGCAGTATTTT. This chain uses TRBV29-1 with TRBJ2-3, with TRBD1 matching 7 bases. Germline lookup yields CDR1 SQVTM and CDR2 ANQGSEA. The trim removed 6 bases at V and 0 bases at J, leaving 6 bases unmatched. This CDR3 is 14 amino acids long.

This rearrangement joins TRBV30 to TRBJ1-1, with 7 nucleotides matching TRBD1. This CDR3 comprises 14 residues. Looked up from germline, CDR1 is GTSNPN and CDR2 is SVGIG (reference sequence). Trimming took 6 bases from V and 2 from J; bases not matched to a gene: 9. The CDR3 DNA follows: TGTGCCTGTAGCCCGGACAGGCCAAACACTGAAGCTTTCTTT. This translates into CACSPDRPNTEAFF.

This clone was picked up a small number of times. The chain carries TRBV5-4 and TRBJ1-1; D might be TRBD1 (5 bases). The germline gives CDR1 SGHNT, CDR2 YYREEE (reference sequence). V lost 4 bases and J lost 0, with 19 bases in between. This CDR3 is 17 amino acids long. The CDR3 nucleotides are TGTGCCAGCAGCCCGGGTTATCGGGGGGGGATGAACACTGAAGCTTTCTTT. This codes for CASSPGYRGGMNTEAFF.

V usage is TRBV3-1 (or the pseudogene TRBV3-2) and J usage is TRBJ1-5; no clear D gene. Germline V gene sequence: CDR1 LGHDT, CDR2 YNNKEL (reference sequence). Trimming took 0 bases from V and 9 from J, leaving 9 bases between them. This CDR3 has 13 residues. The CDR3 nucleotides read TGTGCCAGCAGCCAAGATCTTCCGGGGCCCCAGCATTTT. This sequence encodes CASSQDLPGPQHF.

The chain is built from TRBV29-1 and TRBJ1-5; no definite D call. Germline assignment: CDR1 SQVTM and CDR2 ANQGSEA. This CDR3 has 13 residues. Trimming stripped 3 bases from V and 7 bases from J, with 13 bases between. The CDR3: CSVEGSPGQPQHF. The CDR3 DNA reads TGCAGCGTTGAGGGCAGCCCAGGACAGCCCCAGCATTTT.

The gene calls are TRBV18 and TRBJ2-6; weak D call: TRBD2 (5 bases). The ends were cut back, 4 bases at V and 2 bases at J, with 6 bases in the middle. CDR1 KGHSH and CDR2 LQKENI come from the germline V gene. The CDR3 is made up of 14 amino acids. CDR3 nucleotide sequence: TGTGCCAGCTCACAGGGAGCTGGGGCCAACGTCCTGACTTTC. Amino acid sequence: CASSQGAGANVLTF. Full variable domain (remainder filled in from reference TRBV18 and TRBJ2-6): NAGVMQNPRHLVRRRGQEARLRCSPMKGHSHVYWYRQLPEEGLKFMVYLQKENIIDESGMPKERFSAEFPKEGPSILRIQQVVRGDSAAYFCASSQGAGANVLTFGAGSRLTVL.

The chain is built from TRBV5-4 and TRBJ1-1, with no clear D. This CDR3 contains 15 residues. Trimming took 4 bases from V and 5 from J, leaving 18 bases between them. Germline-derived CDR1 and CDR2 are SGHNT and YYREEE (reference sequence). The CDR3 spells CASSPGGRRETEAFF. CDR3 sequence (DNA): TGTGCCAGCAGCCCGGGAGGGAGAAGGGAGACTGAAGCTTTCTTT.

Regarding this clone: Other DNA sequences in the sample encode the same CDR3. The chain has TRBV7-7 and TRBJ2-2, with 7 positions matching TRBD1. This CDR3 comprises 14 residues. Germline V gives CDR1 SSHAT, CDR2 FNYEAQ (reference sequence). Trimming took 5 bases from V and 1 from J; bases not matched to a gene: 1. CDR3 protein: CASSRDRNTGELFF. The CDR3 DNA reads TGTGCCAGCAGCAGGGACAGGAACACCGGGGAGCTGTTTTTT.

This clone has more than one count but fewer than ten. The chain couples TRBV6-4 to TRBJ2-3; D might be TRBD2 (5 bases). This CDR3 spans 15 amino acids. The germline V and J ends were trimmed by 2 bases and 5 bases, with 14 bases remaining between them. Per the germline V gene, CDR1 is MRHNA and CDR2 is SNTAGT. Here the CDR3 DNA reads TGTGCCAGCAGTGACGGGAGACAAGGAATAGATACGCAGTATTTT. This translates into CASSDGRQGIDTQYF.

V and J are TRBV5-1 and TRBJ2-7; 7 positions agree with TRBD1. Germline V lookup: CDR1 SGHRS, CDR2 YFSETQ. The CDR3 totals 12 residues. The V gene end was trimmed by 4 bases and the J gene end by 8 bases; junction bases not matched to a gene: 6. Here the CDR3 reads CASSLDRVQQYF. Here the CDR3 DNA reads TGCGCCAGCAGCCTCGACAGGGTCCAGCAGTACTTC.

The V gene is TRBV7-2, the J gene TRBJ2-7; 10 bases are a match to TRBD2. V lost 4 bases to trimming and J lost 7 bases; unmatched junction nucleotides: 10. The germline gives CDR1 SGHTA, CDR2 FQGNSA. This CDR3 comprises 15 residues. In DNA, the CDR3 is TGTGCCAGCAGCTCTTTCAGCGGGAGGGCTGGGGAGCAGTACTTC. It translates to CASSSFSGRAGEQYF.